This TCR beta chain was documented in a study of post-analysis software for immune sequencing data. A remark on this clonotype: Its target is unknown.

V shed 6 bases, J shed 4 bases, and the junction held 6 bases outside the gene matches. The CDR3 runs 14 residues. Researchers reported that TCR beta cDNA libraries carried unique molecular identifiers. Once about 0.9 to 11 million T cells were used, about half a million cDNA molecules resulted. TCRdb redid the calling of the PCR reads with MiXCR, one entry per CDR3 protein. Found here are under 650,000 distinct CDR3 sequences, 44% of them singletons; the top ten hold roughly 1.7%. Broader study findings: Comparison of patients with controls showed five TRBV segments more frequent in patients, TRBV5-6, TRBV5-1 and TRBV20-1 among them. Controls significantly exceeded multiple sclerosis patients in normalized Chao1 diversity.

Source material: blood. The gene calls are TRBV12-3 or TRBV12-4 and TRBJ2-3; TRBD1 aligns across 8 bases. The sequence derives from a girl aged 5-17 years with multiple sclerosis. The CDR3 sequence is CASSGQGSADTQYF. CDR3 nucleotides: TGTGCCAGCAGCGGACAGGGCAGCGCAGATACGCAGTATTTT.